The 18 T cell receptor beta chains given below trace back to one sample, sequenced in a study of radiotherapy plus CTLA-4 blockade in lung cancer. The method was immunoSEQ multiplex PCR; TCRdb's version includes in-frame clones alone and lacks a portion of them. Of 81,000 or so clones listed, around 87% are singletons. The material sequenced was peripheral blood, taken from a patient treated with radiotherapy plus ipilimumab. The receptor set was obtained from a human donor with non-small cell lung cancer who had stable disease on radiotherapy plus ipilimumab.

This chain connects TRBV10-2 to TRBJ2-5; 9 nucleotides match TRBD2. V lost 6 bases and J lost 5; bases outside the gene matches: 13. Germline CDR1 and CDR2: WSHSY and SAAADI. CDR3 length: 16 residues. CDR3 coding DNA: TGCGCCAGCAGGGGGGGCGGCGGGAGGGCCATGGAGACCCAGTACTTC. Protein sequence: CASRGGGGRAMETQYF.

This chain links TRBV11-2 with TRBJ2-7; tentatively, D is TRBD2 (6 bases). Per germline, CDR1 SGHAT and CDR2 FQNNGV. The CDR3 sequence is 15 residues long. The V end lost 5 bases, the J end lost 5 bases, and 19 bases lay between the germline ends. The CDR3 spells CASSVSGRGMDEQYF. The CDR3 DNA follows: TGTGCCAGCAGCGTGAGCGGGCGAGGGATGGACGAGCAGTACTTC.

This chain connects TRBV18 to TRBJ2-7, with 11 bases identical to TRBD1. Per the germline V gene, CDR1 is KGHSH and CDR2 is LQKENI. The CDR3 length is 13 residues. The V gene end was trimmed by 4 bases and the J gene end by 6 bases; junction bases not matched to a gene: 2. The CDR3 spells CASSRDRGSEQYF. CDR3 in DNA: TGTGCCAGCTCACGGGACAGGGGGTCCGAGCAGTACTTC.

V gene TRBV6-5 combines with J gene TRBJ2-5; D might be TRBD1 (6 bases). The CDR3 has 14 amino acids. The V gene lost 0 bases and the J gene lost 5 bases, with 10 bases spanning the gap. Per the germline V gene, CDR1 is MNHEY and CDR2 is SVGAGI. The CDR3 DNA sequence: TGTGCCAGCAGTTACTCAGGCAGGGGTGAGACCCAGTACTTC. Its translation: CASSYSGRGETQYF.

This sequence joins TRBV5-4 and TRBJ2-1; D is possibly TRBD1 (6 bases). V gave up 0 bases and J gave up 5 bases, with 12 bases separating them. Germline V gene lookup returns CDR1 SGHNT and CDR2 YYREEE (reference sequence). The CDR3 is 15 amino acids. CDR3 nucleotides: TGTGCCAGCAGCTTGGAAGGGACACGGAACAATGAGCAGTTCTTC. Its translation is CASSLEGTRNNEQFF.

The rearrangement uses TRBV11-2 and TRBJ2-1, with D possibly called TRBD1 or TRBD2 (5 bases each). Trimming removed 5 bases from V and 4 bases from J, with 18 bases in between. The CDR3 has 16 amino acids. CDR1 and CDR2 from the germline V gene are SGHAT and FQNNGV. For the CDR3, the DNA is TGTGCCAGCAGCCTGACGGTGGGGGTCGGATACAATGAGCAGTTCTTC. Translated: CASSLTVGVGYNEQFF.

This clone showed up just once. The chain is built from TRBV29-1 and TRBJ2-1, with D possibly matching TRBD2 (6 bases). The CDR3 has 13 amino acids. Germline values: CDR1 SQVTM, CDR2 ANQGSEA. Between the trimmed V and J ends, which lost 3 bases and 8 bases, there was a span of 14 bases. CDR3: CSVESGVIYEQFF. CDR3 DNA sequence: TGCAGCGTTGAGTCGGGAGTAATTTATGAGCAGTTCTTC.

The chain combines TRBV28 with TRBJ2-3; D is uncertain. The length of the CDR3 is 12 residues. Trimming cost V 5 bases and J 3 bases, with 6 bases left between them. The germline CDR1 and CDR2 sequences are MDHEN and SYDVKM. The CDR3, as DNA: TGTGCCAGCAGTACCTCGACAGATACGCAGTATTTT. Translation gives CASSTSTDTQYF.

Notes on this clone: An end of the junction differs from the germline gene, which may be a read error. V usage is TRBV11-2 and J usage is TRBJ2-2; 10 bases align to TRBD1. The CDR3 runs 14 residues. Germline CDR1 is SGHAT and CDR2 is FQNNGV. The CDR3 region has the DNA TGTGCCCTAAGAGACAGGGGGCAAGGCGGGGAGCTGCTTTTT. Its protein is CALRDRGQGGELLF.

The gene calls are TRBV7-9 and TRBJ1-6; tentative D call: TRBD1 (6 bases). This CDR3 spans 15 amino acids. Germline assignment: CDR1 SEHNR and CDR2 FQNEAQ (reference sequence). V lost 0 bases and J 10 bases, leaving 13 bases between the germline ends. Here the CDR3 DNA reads TGTGCCAGCAGCTTAGCCGTAGGACAGCAATCACCCCTCCACTTT. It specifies CASSLAVGQQSPLHF.

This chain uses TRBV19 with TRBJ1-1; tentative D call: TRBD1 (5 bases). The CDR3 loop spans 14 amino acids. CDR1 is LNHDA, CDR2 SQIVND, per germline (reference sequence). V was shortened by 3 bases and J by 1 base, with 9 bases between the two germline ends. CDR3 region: CASSMGLTNTEAFF. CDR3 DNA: TGTGCCAGTAGTATGGGACTCACGAACACTGAAGCTTTCTTT.

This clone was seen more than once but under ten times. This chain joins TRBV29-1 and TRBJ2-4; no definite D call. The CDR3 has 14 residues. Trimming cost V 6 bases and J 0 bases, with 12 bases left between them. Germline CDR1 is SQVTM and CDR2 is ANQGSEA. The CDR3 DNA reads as TGCAGCGTCCGAGAAGCGCTAGCCAAAAACATTCAGTACTTC. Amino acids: CSVREALAKNIQYF. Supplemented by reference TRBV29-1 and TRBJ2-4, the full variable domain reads SAVISQKPSRDICQRGTSLTIQCQVDSQVTMMFWYRQQPGQSLTLIATANQGSEATYESGFVIDKFPISRPNLTFSTLTVSNMSPEDSSIYLCSVREALAKNIQYFGAGTRLSVL.

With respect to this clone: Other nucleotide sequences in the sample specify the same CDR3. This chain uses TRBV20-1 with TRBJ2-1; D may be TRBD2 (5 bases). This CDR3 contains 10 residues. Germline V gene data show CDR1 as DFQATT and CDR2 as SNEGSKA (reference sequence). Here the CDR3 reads CSGLYNEQFF. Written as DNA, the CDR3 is TGCAGCGGACTCTACAATGAGCAGTTCTTC.

The DNA for the CDR3 is TGTGCCAGCAGCCCGGGACTAGCCACCGGGGAGCTGTTTTTT. Amino acid sequence: CASSPGLATGELFF. The rearrangement uses TRBV4-2 and TRBJ2-2; 9 bases line up with TRBD2. CDR1 LGHNA and CDR2 YNFKEQ come from the germline V gene. With 4 bases clipped from V and 4 bases from J, the junction kept 1 base outside the gene matches. The CDR3 spans 14 residues.

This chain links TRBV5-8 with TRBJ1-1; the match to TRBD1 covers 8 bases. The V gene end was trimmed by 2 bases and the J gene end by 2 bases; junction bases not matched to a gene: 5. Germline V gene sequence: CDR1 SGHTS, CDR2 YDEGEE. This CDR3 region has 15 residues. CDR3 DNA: TGTGCCAGCAGCTTTTACAGGGGGGTTAACACTGAAGCTTTCTTT. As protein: CASSFYRGVNTEAFF.

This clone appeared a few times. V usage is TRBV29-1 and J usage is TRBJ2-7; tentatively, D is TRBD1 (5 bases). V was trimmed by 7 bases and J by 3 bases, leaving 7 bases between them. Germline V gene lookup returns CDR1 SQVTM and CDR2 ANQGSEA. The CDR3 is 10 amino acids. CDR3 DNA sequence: TGCAGCGGGGGCGACTACGAGCAGTACTTC. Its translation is CSGGDYEQYF.

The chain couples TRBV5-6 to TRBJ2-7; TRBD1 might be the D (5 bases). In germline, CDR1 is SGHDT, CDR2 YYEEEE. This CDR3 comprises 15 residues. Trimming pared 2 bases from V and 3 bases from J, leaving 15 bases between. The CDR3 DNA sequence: TGTGCCAGCAGCTTCAATGGGGCGAGGTACTACGAGCAGTACTTC. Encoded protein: CASSFNGARYYEQYF.

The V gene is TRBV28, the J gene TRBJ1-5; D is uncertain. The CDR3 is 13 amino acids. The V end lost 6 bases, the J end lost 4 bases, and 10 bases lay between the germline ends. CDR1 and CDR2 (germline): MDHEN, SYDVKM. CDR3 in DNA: TGTGCCAGCAGGCGTGCAGAGAATCAGCCCCAGCATTTT. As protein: CASRRAENQPQHF.